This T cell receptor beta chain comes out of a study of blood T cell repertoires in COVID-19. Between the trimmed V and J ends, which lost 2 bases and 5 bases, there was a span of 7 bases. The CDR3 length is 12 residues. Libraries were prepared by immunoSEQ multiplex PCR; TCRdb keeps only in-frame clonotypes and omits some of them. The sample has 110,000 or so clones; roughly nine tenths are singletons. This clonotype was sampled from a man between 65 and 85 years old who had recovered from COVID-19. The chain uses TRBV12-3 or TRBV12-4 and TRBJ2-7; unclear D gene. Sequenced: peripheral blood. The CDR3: CASSLRGNEQYF. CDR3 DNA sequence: TGTGCCAGCAGTTTAAGAGGTAACGAGCAGTACTTC.